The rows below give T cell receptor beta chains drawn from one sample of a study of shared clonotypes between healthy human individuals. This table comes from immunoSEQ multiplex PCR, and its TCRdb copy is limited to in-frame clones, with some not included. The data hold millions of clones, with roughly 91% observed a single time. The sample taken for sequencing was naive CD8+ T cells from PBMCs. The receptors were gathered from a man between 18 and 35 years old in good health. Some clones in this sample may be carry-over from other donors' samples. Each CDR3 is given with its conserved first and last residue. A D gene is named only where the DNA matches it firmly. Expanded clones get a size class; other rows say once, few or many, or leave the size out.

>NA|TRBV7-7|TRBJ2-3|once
TGTGCCAGCAGCTTAGGGGAGGCGGATACGCAGTATTTT
CASSLGEADTQYF
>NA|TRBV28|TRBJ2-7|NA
TGTGCCAGCAGTTTATTAGAAGGGGCGACCTACGAGCAGTACTTC
CASSLLEGATYEQYF
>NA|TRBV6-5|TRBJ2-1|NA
TGTGCCAGCAGTTACAATGCGGGAAGCTACAATGAGCAGTTCTTC
CASSYNAGSYNEQFF
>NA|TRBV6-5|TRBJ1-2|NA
TGTGCCAGCAGTATACCCGGGTCAGGGTATGGCTACACCTTC
CASSIPGSGYGYTF
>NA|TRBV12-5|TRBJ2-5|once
TGTGCTAGTGGTTTAACAGGCAAAGAGACCCAGTACTTC
CASGLTGKETQYF
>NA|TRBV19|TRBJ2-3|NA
TGTGCCAGTAGTATGCTTCAAGTCGTCGGCACAGATACGCAGTATTTT
CASSMLQVVGTDTQYF
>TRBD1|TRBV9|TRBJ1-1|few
TGTGCCAGCAGCTCGAACCCTAGGGGGCCTATGAACACTGAAGCTTTCTTT
CASSSNPRGPMNTEAFF
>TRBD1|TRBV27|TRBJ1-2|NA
TGTGCCAGCACCCCACAGGGGGCGCTTGGCTACACCTTC
CASTPQGALGYTF
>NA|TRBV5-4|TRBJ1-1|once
TGTGCCAGCACCTTAGACAGGAGTATCGCTGAAGCTTTCTTT
CASTLDRSIAEAFF
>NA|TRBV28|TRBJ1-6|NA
TGTGCCAGCAGTTCGACGTGGGAGAATAATTCACCCCTCCACTTT
CASSSTWENNSPLHF
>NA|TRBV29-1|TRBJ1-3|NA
TGCAGCGTTGAAGGCGGTAGAGCCTCTGGAAACACCATATATTTT
CSVEGGRASGNTIYF
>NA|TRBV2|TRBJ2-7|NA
TGTGCCAGCAGTGAGGGGAGGGGGCCGAGCTCCTACGAGCAGTACTTC
CASSEGRGPSSYEQYF
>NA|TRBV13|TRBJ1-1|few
TGTGCCAGCAGCTTAGTAGGGAACACTGAAGCTTTCTTT
CASSLVGNTEAFF
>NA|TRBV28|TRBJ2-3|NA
TGTGCCAGCAGTGGAACAGGAAAATTCGTGCCAGATACGCAGTATTTT
CASSGTGKFVPDTQYF
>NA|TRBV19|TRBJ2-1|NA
TGTGCCAGTAGTATGCAGGGATACAATGAGCAGTTCTTC
CASSMQGYNEQFF
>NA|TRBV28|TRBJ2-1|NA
TGTGCCAGCAGTTTTGAGGGAGATGAGCAGTTCTTC
CASSFEGDEQFF
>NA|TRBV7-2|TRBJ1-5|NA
TGTGCCAGCAGCTTAGACGGCTCAGCGATTACAGCCAGGCCCCAGCATTTT
CASSLDGSAITARPQHF
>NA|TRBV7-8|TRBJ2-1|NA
TGTGCCAGCAACTTGGTAGGGTTGAACAATGAGCAGTTCTTC
CASNLVGLNNEQFF
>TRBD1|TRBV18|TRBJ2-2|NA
TGTGCCAGCTCATCAGCCTTCGACAGGGAAACCGGGGAGCTGTTTTTT
CASSSAFDRETGELFF
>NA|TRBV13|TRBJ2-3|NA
TGTGCCAGCACCTCGTTGAGGAGCGGGCTAGGTGGCACAGATACGCAGTATTTT
CASTSLRSGLGGTDTQYF
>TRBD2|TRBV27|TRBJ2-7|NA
TGTGCCAGCAGTCGCCTGGCGGGGGGCGACGAGCAGTACTTC
CASSRLAGGDEQYF
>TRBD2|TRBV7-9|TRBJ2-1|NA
TGTGCCAGCAGCTCCAGCGGGCGGGAGACTAATGAGCAGTTCTTC
CASSSSGRETNEQFF
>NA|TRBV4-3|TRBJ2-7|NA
TGCGCCAGCAGCCAAGGGTCCCAAAGCGAGCAGTACTTC
CASSQGSQSEQYF
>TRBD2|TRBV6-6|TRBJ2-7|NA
TGTGCCAGCAGTTACACCCTAGCGGGAGCGGGCTACGAGCAGTACTTC
CASSYTLAGAGYEQYF
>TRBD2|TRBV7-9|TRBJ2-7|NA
TGTGCCAGCAGCTTGGGGACTAGCGGGAGGGCCAGCTCCTACGAGCAGTACTTC
CASSLGTSGRASSYEQYF
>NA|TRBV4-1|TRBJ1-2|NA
TGCGCCAGCAGCCAAGATATCGCCCGGGCGGCAGGAGGAGGGTATGGCTACACCTTC
CASSQDIARAAGGGYGYTF
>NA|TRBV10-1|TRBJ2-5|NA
TGCGCCAGCAGTGACCGGAGGGGTCAAGAGACCCAGTACTTC
CASSDRRGQETQYF
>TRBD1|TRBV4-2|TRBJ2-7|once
TGTGCCAGCAGCCAATCTGACAGGGCGGGCGACGAGCAGTACTTC
CASSQSDRAGDEQYF
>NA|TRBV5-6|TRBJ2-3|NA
TGTGCCAGCAGCACACTACCTAGCACAGATACGCAGTATTTT
CASSTLPSTDTQYF
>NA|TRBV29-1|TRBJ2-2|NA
TGCAGCGGGTGGGGAGACACCGGGGAGCTGTTTTTT
CSGWGDTGELFF
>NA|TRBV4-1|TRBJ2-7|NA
TGCGCCAGCAGCCTTGGGCCCCAAGGGACGAGCGAGCAGTACTTC
CASSLGPQGTSEQYF
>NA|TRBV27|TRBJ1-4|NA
TGTGCCAGCAGTCTCCAGACTGCGACGAATGAAAAACTGTTTTTT
CASSLQTATNEKLFF